This T cell receptor (beta chain) was identified during a study of blood T cell repertoires in COVID-19. Some clones are missing from TCRdb's copy, which holds only in-frame ones; the method was immunoSEQ multiplex PCR. Among fewer than 150,000 clones, 84% were seen once, and the ten largest hold roughly an eighth. V lost 6 bases, J lost 8 bases, and 15 bases stayed unmatched. CDR3 size: 15 residues. Per germline, CDR1 KGHSH and CDR2 LQKENI. This TCR derives from a woman under 40 who had recovered from COVID-19. The genes are TRBV18 and TRBJ1-2; TRBD1 aligns across 7 bases. The sequenced sample consisted of peripheral blood. The CDR3 loop is CASSPLEGGSEGYTF. In DNA form, the CDR3 reads TGTGCCAGCTCCCCATTAGAAGGGGGCTCGGAGGGCTACACCTTC. Drawing the rest from reference TRBV18 and TRBJ1-2, the complete variable domain is NAGVMQNPRHLVRRRGQEARLRCSPMKGHSHVYWYRQLPEEGLKFMVYLQKENIIDESGMPKERFSAEFPKEGPSILRIQQVVRGDSAAYFCASSPLEGGSEGYTFGSGTRLTVV.